These 20 T cell receptor beta chains came from one sample sequenced in a study of blood T cells in healthy people across ages. Then a second PCR, running roughly 7 to 11 cycles, was carried out with a sample-barcoded 5' primer and a J-beta primer mix. TCRdb fed the 5' RACE reads into MiXCR, producing one record per CDR3 protein. The repertoire holds about 680,000 distinct CDR3 sequences, with around 49% as singletons. Sequencing input: blood. The receptors shown here come from a woman in her fifties or sixties in good health.

The chain couples TRBV19 to TRBJ2-3, with 9 bases aligning to TRBD2. The CDR3 extends over 14 amino acids. V shed 4 bases, J shed 6 bases, and the junction held 5 bases outside the gene matches. Germline V gene data show CDR1 as LNHDA and CDR2 as SQIVND (reference sequence). The CDR3 reads CASSSGRASDTQYF. The CDR3 DNA reads as TGTGCCAGTAGTAGCGGGAGGGCCTCGGATACGCAGTATTTT.

Worth noting for this clonotype: Mismatch with germline at one junction end may stem from a read error. J is TRBJ1-6 and V is TRBV4-2; no definite D call. This CDR3 region has 13 residues. CDR1 LGHNA and CDR2 YNFKEQ come from the germline V gene. The CDR3 nucleotides read TGTGCCTGCAGCCATCCCGACGATTCACCCCTCCACTTT. As protein: CACSHPDDSPLHF.

This clonotype was found once. The chain joins TRBV7-9 to TRBJ2-5, with 11 bases fitting TRBD2. CDR3 size: 19 residues. Germline values: CDR1 SEHNR, CDR2 FQNEAQ (reference sequence). After removal of 3 bases from V and 5 bases from J, the junction contained 17 bases not matched to a gene. The CDR3 loop is CASSFFGLGHRTSGETQYF. The CDR3 DNA reads as TGTGCCAGCAGCTTTTTCGGGCTTGGCCACAGGACTAGCGGGGAGACCCAGTACTTC.

This clonotype was observed a few times. The chain carries TRBV20-1 and TRBJ2-5, with TRBD2 matching over 13 bases. The J call may be incorrect, as the DNA end agrees better with TRBJ2-7. There are 15 residues in the CDR3. Germline loops: CDR1 DFQATT, CDR2 SNEGSKA (reference sequence). The CDR3 spells CSASVPGLAGYEQYF. The CDR3 DNA sequence: TGCAGTGCTAGTGTTCCGGGACTAGCGGGATACGAGCAGTACTTC.

This clonotype showed up just a few times. The V call is TRBV5-1, the J call TRBJ2-3, with 12 bases identical to TRBD2. V was pared by 5 bases and J by 4 bases, with 5 bases of the junction left unmatched. Looked up from germline, CDR1 is SGHRS and CDR2 is YFSETQ. The CDR3 extends over 15 amino acids. Here the CDR3 reads CASRRLAGVSDTQYF. The CDR3 DNA is TGCGCCAGCAGGAGACTAGCGGGAGTGTCAGATACGCAGTATTTT. Drawing the rest from reference TRBV5-1 and TRBJ2-3, the complete variable domain is KAGVTQTPRYLIKTRGQQVTLSCSPISGHRSVSWYQQTPGQGLQFLFEYFSETQRNKGNFPGRFSGRQFSNSRSEMNVSTLELGDSALYLCASRRLAGVSDTQYFGPGTRLTVL.

The chain combines TRBV20-1 with TRBJ2-1, with D perhaps matching TRBD1 (6 bases). The germline gives CDR1 DFQATT, CDR2 SNEGSKA (reference sequence). The CDR3 sequence is 13 residues long. Trimming pared 4 bases from V and 4 bases from J, leaving 11 bases between. The DNA of the CDR3 is TGCAGTGCTACCCCGGACAGATACAATGAGCAGTTCTTC. It is translated as CSATPDRYNEQFF.

The rearrangement links TRBV30 to TRBJ2-3, with a tentative D call TRBD2 (5 bases). CDR1 is GTSNPN and CDR2 is SVGIG in the germline V gene (reference sequence). V lost 4 bases, J lost 0 bases, and 14 bases lay in between. This CDR3 has 15 amino acids. The CDR3 DNA follows: TGTGCCTGGACCAGGACTGGAACTAGCACAGATACGCAGTATTTT. Amino acids: CAWTRTGTSTDTQYF.

The rearrangement links TRBV2 to TRBJ1-5; TRBD1 agrees at 9 bases. Germline lookup yields CDR1 SNHLY and CDR2 FYNNEI. Losses at the gene ends were 4 bases for V and 4 bases for J; bases not matched to a gene: 2. The CDR3 contains 14 residues. CDR3 residues: CASSGGQGNQPQHF. The CDR3, as DNA: TGTGCCAGCAGTGGGGGACAGGGAAATCAGCCCCAGCATTTT.

The chain combines TRBV7-2 with TRBJ2-1; 8 nucleotides match TRBD1. The germline V gene has CDR1 SGHTA and CDR2 FQGNSA. The CDR3 is 17 residues long. The V and J ends lost 4 bases and 4 bases, in that order; junction bases with no gene match: 12. For the CDR3, the DNA is TGTGCCAGCAGCTCCCTCCACGCAGGGGGCTTATACAATGAGCAGTTCTTC. This encodes CASSSLHAGGLYNEQFF.

This clonotype has only one observation. The chain has TRBV5-1 and TRBJ2-7; maybe TRBD1 (6 bases). This CDR3 contains 13 residues. CDR1 and CDR2 (germline): SGHRS, YFSETQ. V was pared by 5 bases and J by 7 bases, with 16 bases between. The CDR3 DNA reads TGCGCCAGCAGATTTCTGGGGGCGGAAGAGCAGTACTTC. This sequence encodes CASRFLGAEEQYF. The complete variable domain, with remaining parts taken from reference TRBV5-1 and TRBJ2-7, reads KAGVTQTPRYLIKTRGQQVTLSCSPISGHRSVSWYQQTPGQGLQFLFEYFSETQRNKGNFPGRFSGRQFSNSRSEMNVSTLELGDSALYLCASRFLGAEEQYFGPGTRLTVT.

This clonotype was detected only a few times. The V gene is TRBV4-3, the J gene TRBJ2-7; 8 positions match TRBD1. In germline, CDR1 is LGHNA, CDR2 YSLEER. The CDR3 loop spans 16 amino acids. With 0 bases clipped from V and 3 bases from J, the junction kept 7 bases outside the gene matches. For the CDR3, the DNA is TGCGCCAGCAGCCAAGATTCCGACAGGGGATTCTACGAGCAGTACTTC. This sequence encodes CASSQDSDRGFYEQYF.

The chain joins TRBV27 to TRBJ1-2; 8 positions match TRBD1. The CDR3 is made up of 13 amino acids. J gave up 3 bases and V 6 bases, and 3 bases lay outside the gene matches. Germline-derived CDR1 and CDR2 are MNHEY and SMNVEV (reference sequence). The CDR3 sequence is CASSYRGDYGYTF. CDR3 nucleotides: TGTGCCAGCAGCTACAGGGGGGACTATGGCTACACCTTC.

In its sample, this clonotype was seen a few times. The chain joins TRBV3-1 to TRBJ2-7; tentative D call: TRBD1 (6 bases). From germline, CDR1 is LGHDT and CDR2 YNNKEL (reference sequence). This CDR3 is built from 14 residues. V shed 2 bases and J shed 2 bases, with 10 bases lying between them. The CDR3 sequence: CASSQQGSTYEQYF. The CDR3 nucleotides read TGTGCCAGCAGCCAACAGGGGTCTACCTACGAGCAGTACTTC.

The V and J genes are TRBV7-3 and TRBJ2-1; D gene unclear. The DNA end is a closer match to TRBJ2-7, so the J assignment may be wrong. This CDR3 spans 15 amino acids. Germline loops: CDR1 SGHTA, CDR2 FQGTGA. The chain's CDR3 is CASSLGPGSYNEQYF. The CDR3 DNA reads TGTGCCAGCAGCTTAGGTCCCGGGTCCTACAATGAGCAGTACTTC.

The table lists this clonotype with many counts. CDR3 coding DNA: TGTGCCAGCAGCTCCCGGGATGGAGATACGCAGTATTTT. Amino acids: CASSSRDGDTQYF. The V call is TRBV7-9, the J call TRBJ2-3; the D gene is possibly TRBD2 (5 bases). Germline V lookup: CDR1 SEHNR, CDR2 FQNEAQ (reference sequence). The CDR3 contains 13 residues. V lost 4 bases and J lost 5, with 10 bases in between.

The chain combines TRBV27 with TRBJ2-3, with D possibly TRBD2 on 7 matching bases. V was shortened by 8 bases and J by 3 bases, with 15 bases between the two germline ends. The CDR3 is made up of 14 amino acids. Germline CDR1 and CDR2: MNHEY and SMNVEV (reference sequence). CDR3 DNA sequence: TGTGCCAGCGGGGGGGCAGGGGTGACAGATACGCAGTATTTT. This sequence encodes CASGGAGVTDTQYF.

The chain joins TRBV12-3 or TRBV12-4 to TRBJ2-4; 13 bases match TRBD2. Trimming took 6 bases from V and 5 from J; bases not matched to a gene: 7. This CDR3 has 16 residues. The CDR3 sequence: CASSRRLAGGQNIQYF. In nucleotides, the CDR3 is TGTGCCAGCAGCCGTCGACTAGCGGGGGGACAAAACATTCAGTACTTC.

This rearrangement joins TRBV6-1 to TRBJ2-6; D gene unclear. V lost 2 bases to trimming and J lost 0 bases, with 8 bases between them. This CDR3 region has 16 residues. Per germline, CDR1 MNHNS and CDR2 SASEGT. CDR3 region: CASSERANSGANVLTF. CDR3 coding DNA: TGTGCCAGCAGTGAACGCGCGAACTCTGGGGCCAACGTCCTGACTTTC.

This chain connects TRBV6-5 to TRBJ1-1; D ambiguous. The CDR3 spans 14 residues. The germline CDR1 and CDR2 sequences are MNHEY and SVGAGI. V was cut by 4 bases and J by 9 bases, with 18 bases left in between. CDR3: CASSSRTFGAKAFF. The CDR3 DNA reads as TGTGCCAGCAGTTCAAGGACTTTTGGAGCCAAAGCTTTCTTT.

A remark on this clonotype: Since a much larger clone is just one base distant, this may be a read error. CDR3 loop: CASLPADRQGASGEQYF. The CDR3 nucleotides read TGCGCTAGCCTGCCAGCAGATCGACAGGGGGCCTCGGGCGAGCAGTACTTC. V gene TRBV28 combines with J gene TRBJ2-4; 10 positions match TRBD1. Gene TRBJ2-7 matches the end of the DNA better, so the J call may be wrong. Germline loops: CDR1 MDHEN, CDR2 SYDVKM. This CDR3 has 17 amino acids.